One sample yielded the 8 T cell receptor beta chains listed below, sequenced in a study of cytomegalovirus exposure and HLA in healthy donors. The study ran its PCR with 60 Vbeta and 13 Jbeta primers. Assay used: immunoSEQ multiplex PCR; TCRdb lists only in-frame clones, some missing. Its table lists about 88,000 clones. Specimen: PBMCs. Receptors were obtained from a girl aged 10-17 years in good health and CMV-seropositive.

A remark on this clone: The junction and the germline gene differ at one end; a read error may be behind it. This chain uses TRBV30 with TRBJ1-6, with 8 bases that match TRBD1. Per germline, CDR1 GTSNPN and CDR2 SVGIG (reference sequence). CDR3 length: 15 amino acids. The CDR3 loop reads CAGSLGQGKNSPLHF. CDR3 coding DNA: TGTGCCGGGAGCCTCGGACAGGGCAAGAATTCACCCCTCCACTTT.

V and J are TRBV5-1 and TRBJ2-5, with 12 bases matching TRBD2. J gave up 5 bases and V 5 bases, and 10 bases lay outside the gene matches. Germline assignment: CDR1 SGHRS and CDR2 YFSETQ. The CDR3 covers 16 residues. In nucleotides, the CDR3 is TGCGCCAGCAGGCCCAGTCCTAGCGGGGGGGTTGAGACCCAGTACTTC. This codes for CASRPSPSGGVETQYF.

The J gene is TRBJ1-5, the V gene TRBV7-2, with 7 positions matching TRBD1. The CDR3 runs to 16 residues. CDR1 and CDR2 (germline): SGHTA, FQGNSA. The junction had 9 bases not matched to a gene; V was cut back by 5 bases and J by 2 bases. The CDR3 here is CASSPRTGFRNQPQHF. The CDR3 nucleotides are TGTGCCAGCAGCCCCAGGACAGGATTTCGCAATCAGCCCCAGCATTTT. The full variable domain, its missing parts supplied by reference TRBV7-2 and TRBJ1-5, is GAGVSQSPSNKVTEKGKDVELRCDPISGHTALYWYRQSLGQGLEFLIYFQGNSAPDKSGLPSDRFSAERTGGSVSTLTIQRTQQEDSAVYLCASSPRTGFRNQPQHFGDGTRLSIL.

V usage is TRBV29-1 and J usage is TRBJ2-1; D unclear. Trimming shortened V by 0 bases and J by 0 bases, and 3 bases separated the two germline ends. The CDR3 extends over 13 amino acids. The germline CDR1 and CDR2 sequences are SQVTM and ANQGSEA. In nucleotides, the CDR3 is TGCAGCGTTGAAGACAGCTCCTACAATGAGCAGTTCTTC. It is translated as CSVEDSSYNEQFF.

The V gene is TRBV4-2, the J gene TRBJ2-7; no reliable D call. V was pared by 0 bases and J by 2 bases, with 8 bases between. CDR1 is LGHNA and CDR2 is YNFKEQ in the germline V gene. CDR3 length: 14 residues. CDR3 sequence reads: CASSQDLGAYEQYF. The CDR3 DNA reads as TGTGCCAGCAGCCAAGATCTGGGCGCCTACGAGCAGTACTTC.

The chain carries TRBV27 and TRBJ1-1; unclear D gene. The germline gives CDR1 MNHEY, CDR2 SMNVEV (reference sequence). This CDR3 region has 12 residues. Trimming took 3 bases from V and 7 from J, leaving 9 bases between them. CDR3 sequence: CASSFTFGEAFF. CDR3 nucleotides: TGTGCCAGCAGTTTTACGTTCGGTGAAGCTTTCTTT.

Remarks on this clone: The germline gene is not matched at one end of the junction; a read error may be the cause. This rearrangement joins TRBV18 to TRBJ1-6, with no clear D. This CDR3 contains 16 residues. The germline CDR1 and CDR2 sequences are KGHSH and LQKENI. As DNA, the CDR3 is TGTGCCAGCGCACCTGGGCGCCCAGGAACAAGTTCACCCCTCCACTTT. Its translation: CASAPGRPGTSSPLHF.

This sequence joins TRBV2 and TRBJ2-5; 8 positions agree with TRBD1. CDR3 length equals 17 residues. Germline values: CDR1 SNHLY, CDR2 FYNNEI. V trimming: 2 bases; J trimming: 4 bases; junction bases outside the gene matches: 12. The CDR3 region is CASSERGRTGKGETQYF. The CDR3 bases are TGTGCCAGCAGTGAAAGGGGAAGGACAGGGAAGGGAGAGACCCAGTACTTC.